The 29 T cell receptor beta chains in this list originate from one sample, sequenced in a study of cytomegalovirus exposure and HLA in healthy donors. PCR involved 60 Vbeta and 13 Jbeta primers. Data came from immunoSEQ multiplex PCR; TCRdb stores just in-frame clones and leaves some out. The data contain 90,000 to 150,000 clones, roughly 77% of them singletons. Sequencing was carried out using PBMCs. The receptors shown here come from a man aged 45-60 years in good health and CMV-seropositive.

In DNA, the CDR3 is TGTGCCAGCAGCGCCCCGGGACTAGCGCTAAGCAATGAGCAGTTCTTC. Amino acids: CASSAPGLALSNEQFF. This chain joins TRBV9 and TRBJ2-1; 10 bases fit TRBD2. The CDR3 is 16 residues long. Germline CDR1 is SGDLS and CDR2 is YYNGEE. Trimming cost V 3 bases and J 6 bases; bases outside gene matches: 9. The complete variable domain, with remaining parts taken from reference TRBV9 and TRBJ2-1, reads DSGVTQTPKHLITATGQRVTLRCSPRSGDLSVYWYQQSLDQGLQFLIQYYNGEERAKGNILERFSAQQFPDLHSELNLSSLELGDSALYFCASSAPGLALSNEQFFGPGTRLTVL.

The rearrangement links TRBV6-1 to TRBJ1-1; perhaps TRBD1 as D (5 bases). There are 13 residues in the CDR3. Germline assignment: CDR1 MNHNS and CDR2 SASEGT. V lost 2 bases, J lost 11 bases, and 15 bases lay in between. This CDR3 reads CASSERQFGGAFF. The CDR3, as DNA: TGTGCCAGCAGTGAAAGACAGTTCGGAGGGGCTTTCTTT.

The chain couples TRBV5-1 to TRBJ2-2; 8 nucleotides line up with TRBD2. V trimming: 0 bases; J trimming: 2 bases; junction bases outside the gene matches: 6. Germline loops: CDR1 SGHRS, CDR2 YFSETQ. This CDR3 region has 17 residues. The CDR3 spells CASSLGLAGGNTGELFF. The CDR3 DNA is TGCGCCAGCAGCTTGGGTTTGGCGGGGGGAAACACCGGGGAGCTGTTTTTT.

The chain uses TRBV30 and TRBJ1-5; D not resolved. The germline V gene encodes CDR1 GTSNPN and CDR2 SVGIG (reference sequence). The CDR3 length is 15 residues. The V end lost 0 bases, the J end lost 0 bases, and 9 bases lay between the germline ends. In DNA form, the CDR3 reads TGTGCCTGGAGTGTACCGGGGAATAGCAATCAGCCCCAGCATTTT. Protein sequence: CAWSVPGNSNQPQHF.

The chain employs TRBV19 and TRBJ1-5, with 8 bases matching TRBD1. The CDR3 is 13 amino acids. V gave up 6 bases and J gave up 5 bases; unmatched junction bases: 3. Germline V gene lookup returns CDR1 LNHDA and CDR2 SQIVND (reference sequence). Here the CDR3 reads CASRTGAYQPQHF. The CDR3, as DNA: TGTGCCAGTAGGACAGGGGCGTATCAGCCCCAGCATTTT.

The chain joins TRBV5-4 to TRBJ1-1; perhaps TRBD1 as D (6 bases). Germline lookup yields CDR1 SGHNT and CDR2 YYREEE (reference sequence). With 6 bases removed from V and 5 bases from J, the gap between germline ends came to 17 bases. CDR3 length equals 14 residues. CDR3 amino acids: CASTVGGRGTEAFF. The CDR3 region has the DNA TGTGCCAGCACAGTGGGGGGGCGGGGGACTGAAGCTTTCTTT.

This clone occurred a few times. V gene TRBV10-3 combines with J gene TRBJ2-5; 7 positions match TRBD2. CDR1 is ENHRY, CDR2 SYGVKD, per germline. V trimming: 9 bases; J trimming: 3 bases; junction bases outside the gene matches: 7. This CDR3 has 13 residues. CDR3 region: CAISMGGKETQYF. CDR3 sequence (DNA): TGTGCCATTTCTATGGGAGGGAAAGAGACCCAGTACTTC.

The V call is TRBV5-1, the J call TRBJ1-6; 7 positions agree with TRBD1. The CDR3 runs to 16 residues. Trimming took 0 bases from V and 4 from J; bases not matched to a gene: 4. Germline CDR1 is SGHRS and CDR2 is YFSETQ. This chain's CDR3 is CASSLGTGKYNSPLHF. The CDR3 nucleotides read TGCGCCAGCAGCTTGGGGACAGGAAAGTATAATTCACCCCTCCACTTT. The whole variable domain, filled in from reference TRBV5-1 and TRBJ1-6, reads KAGVTQTPRYLIKTRGQQVTLSCSPISGHRSVSWYQQTPGQGLQFLFEYFSETQRNKGNFPGRFSGRQFSNSRSEMNVSTLELGDSALYLCASSLGTGKYNSPLHFGNGTRLTVT.

The rearrangement uses TRBV6-1 and TRBJ1-4, with 7 bases fitting TRBD1. Germline CDR1 reads MNHNS; CDR2 reads SASEGT. The length of the CDR3 is 15 residues. Unmatched junction bases numbered 7, after V lost 3 bases and J lost 6 bases. The CDR3 sequence is CASSEMGQPYEKLFF. CDR3 nucleotide sequence: TGTGCCAGCAGTGAGATGGGACAGCCATATGAAAAACTGTTTTTT.

The rearrangement joins TRBV5-1 to TRBJ1-4; a weak D match, TRBD1 (6 bases). The CDR3 length is 14 residues. Germline values: CDR1 SGHRS, CDR2 YFSETQ. Trimming stripped 3 bases from V and 2 bases from J, with 8 bases between. The CDR3 reads CASSSQGTNEKLFF. DNA of the CDR3: TGCGCCAGCAGCTCACAGGGTACTAATGAAAAACTGTTTTTT.

This clone was observed a few times. The chain couples TRBV4-2 to TRBJ2-3; 8 nucleotides line up with TRBD2. V lost 1 base, J lost 6 bases, and 9 bases stayed unmatched. The germline CDR1 and CDR2 sequences are LGHNA and YNFKEQ. The CDR3 runs to 16 residues. The CDR3 reads CASSQVRGGGGDTQYF. CDR3 in DNA: TGTGCCAGCAGCCAAGTTCGGGGGGGAGGAGGGGATACGCAGTATTTT.

CDR3 sequence (DNA): TGTGCCAGCAAGAAGAGGAACACTGAAGCTTTCTTT. Protein product: CASKKRNTEAFF. The chain joins TRBV2 to TRBJ1-1; D not resolved. Trimming left V 7 bases short and J 1 base short, with 7 bases between. The CDR3 extends over 12 amino acids. Looked up from germline, CDR1 is SNHLY and CDR2 is FYNNEI. The full variable domain, rest sourced from reference TRBV2 and TRBJ1-1, is EPEVTQTPSHQVTQMGQEVILRCVPISNHLYFYWYRQILGQKVEFLVSFYNNEISEKSEIFDDQFSVERPDGSNFTLKIRSTKLEDSAMYFCASKKRNTEAFFGQGTRLTVV.

V is TRBV10-2 and J is TRBJ1-5; a weak D match, TRBD1 (6 bases). Per the germline V gene, CDR1 is WSHSY and CDR2 is SAAADI. This CDR3 is 16 amino acids long. With 8 bases removed from V and 0 bases from J, the gap between germline ends came to 17 bases. CDR3 protein: CASGKGGAISNQPQHF. The CDR3 nucleotides are TGCGCCAGCGGGAAAGGGGGTGCAATTAGCAATCAGCCCCAGCATTTT.

The chain combines TRBV2 with TRBJ2-2; TRBD1 matches 8 bases. Losses at the gene ends were 4 bases for V and 3 bases for J; bases not matched to a gene: 1. The CDR3 extends over 14 amino acids. Germline values: CDR1 SNHLY, CDR2 FYNNEI. CDR3 loop: CASSGQGYTGELFF. For the CDR3, the DNA is TGTGCCAGCAGTGGACAGGGGTACACCGGGGAGCTGTTTTTT.

Only a few counts were recorded for this clone. The chain combines TRBV6-5 with TRBJ1-2, with 7 bases matching TRBD1. The J segment lost 0 bases and the V segment lost 0 bases, leaving 4 bases of the junction unmatched. Germline values: CDR1 MNHEY, CDR2 SVGAGI. CDR3 length: 16 residues. The CDR3: CASSYSRDRANYGYTF. DNA of the CDR3: TGTGCCAGCAGTTACTCTAGGGACAGAGCTAACTATGGCTACACCTTC.

The chain uses TRBV5-1 and TRBJ1-2; D might be TRBD1 (5 bases). The V and J ends lost 3 bases and 0 bases respectively, with 12 bases between them. This CDR3 spans 15 amino acids. CDR1 and CDR2 (germline): SGHRS, YFSETQ. CDR3 sequence: CASSWGGDTNYGYTF. Here the CDR3 DNA reads TGCGCCAGCAGCTGGGGGGGAGATACTAACTATGGCTACACCTTC.

The rearrangement joins TRBV30 to TRBJ2-1; 7 nucleotides match TRBD2. With V trimmed by 3 bases and J by 10 bases, 6 bases remained unmatched. The CDR3 is 12 amino acids. Germline V gives CDR1 GTSNPN, CDR2 SVGIG (reference sequence). CDR3 sequence reads: CAWRRGTTEQFF. The CDR3 nucleotides read TGTGCCTGGAGGCGGGGGACTACCGAGCAGTTCTTC.

J is TRBJ2-3 and V is TRBV28; D possibly corresponds to TRBD1 (5 bases). Germline V lookup: CDR1 MDHEN, CDR2 SYDVKM. This CDR3 is 15 amino acids long. CDR3 DNA sequence: TGTGCGAACCAAAGGGGTCCTTCTCCCACAGATACGCAGTATTTT. Encoded protein: CANQRGPSPTDTQYF.

This chain connects TRBV28 to TRBJ1-5; no firm D call. This CDR3 region has 13 residues. CDR1 MDHEN and CDR2 SYDVKM come from the germline V gene. V lost 6 bases to trimming and J lost 0 bases, with 6 bases between them. The CDR3 DNA reads TGTGCCAGCAGAGCATATAGCAATCAGCCCCAGCATTTT. It encodes CASRAYSNQPQHF.

The chain couples TRBV28 to TRBJ1-6; the D is unclear. CDR1 is MDHEN and CDR2 is SYDVKM in the germline V gene. CDR3 length: 15 amino acids. The V end lost 6 bases, the J end lost 7 bases, and 16 bases lay between the germline ends. CDR3 region: CASRSGSVGNSPLHF. CDR3 in DNA: TGTGCCAGCAGGTCGGGTAGTGTTGGAAATTCACCCCTCCACTTT.

The chain carries TRBV6-1 and TRBJ2-7; 9 bases are a match to TRBD1. Trimming cost V 8 bases and J 5 bases; bases outside gene matches: 10. The CDR3 extends over 14 amino acids. Germline lookup yields CDR1 MNHNS and CDR2 SASEGT. Here the CDR3 reads CASGTGTGIHEQYF. The CDR3 DNA reads as TGTGCCAGCGGAACCGGGACAGGGATACACGAGCAGTACTTC.

The chain is built from TRBV20-1 and TRBJ2-3; possible D gene TRBD1, 5 bases. The germline V gene has CDR1 DFQATT and CDR2 SNEGSKA (reference sequence). Trimming took 6 bases from V and 6 from J, leaving 7 bases between them. The CDR3 is made up of 10 amino acids. CDR3 sequence reads: CSAQVDTQYF. The CDR3 DNA reads TGCAGTGCACAGGTTGATACGCAGTATTTT.

This chain connects TRBV2 to TRBJ2-3; D might be TRBD2 (6 bases). The CDR3 is 14 amino acids. Germline V CDR1 and CDR2: SNHLY, FYNNEI. V shed 8 bases and J shed 2 bases, with 14 bases lying between them. In nucleotides, the CDR3 is TGTGCCAGCTCGATCGCGGGACTCACAGATACGCAGTATTTT. Its translation is CASSIAGLTDTQYF.

V is TRBV7-2 and J is TRBJ1-1; 10 bases line up with TRBD1. This CDR3 has 15 amino acids. The ends lost 5 bases at V and 1 base at J; junction bases unmatched: 4. Germline V CDR1 and CDR2: SGHTA, FQGNSA. The DNA of the CDR3 is TGTGCCAGCAGCCAGAGGACAGGGGGGAACACTGAAGCTTTCTTT. This codes for CASSQRTGGNTEAFF.

V usage is TRBV27 and J usage is TRBJ1-2; the D is unclear. Germline loops: CDR1 MNHEY, CDR2 SMNVEV (reference sequence). Deletions cut 4 bases from V and 7 bases from J, with 13 bases between. The CDR3 has 13 residues. In DNA, the CDR3 is TGTGCCAGCAGTTCCCTTTTGGGCTTTGGCTACACCTTC. This encodes CASSSLLGFGYTF.

The chain recombines TRBV2 with TRBJ1-1, with 7 bases matching TRBD1. V was pared by 6 bases and J by 1 base, with 5 bases of the junction left unmatched. The CDR3 loop spans 14 amino acids. The germline V gene has CDR1 SNHLY and CDR2 FYNNEI. CDR3: CASSDGTANTEAFF. As DNA, the CDR3 is TGTGCCAGCAGCGACGGGACAGCGAACACTGAAGCTTTCTTT. The full variable domain, in which reference TRBV2 and TRBJ1-1 provide the parts outside the CDR3, is EPEVTQTPSHQVTQMGQEVILRCVPISNHLYFYWYRQILGQKVEFLVSFYNNEISEKSEIFDDQFSVERPDGSNFTLKIRSTKLEDSAMYFCASSDGTANTEAFFGQGTRLTVV.

CDR3 loop: CASSAGGSYNSPLHF. The CDR3 DNA is TGTGCCAGCAGTGCGGGGGGCTCCTATAATTCACCCCTCCACTTT. This sequence joins TRBV6-4 and TRBJ1-6; the D gene is possibly TRBD1 (5 bases). Germline CDR1 and CDR2: MRHNA and SNTAGT. This CDR3 comprises 15 residues. V was trimmed by 4 bases and J by 0 bases, leaving 7 bases between them.

V gene TRBV28 combines with J gene TRBJ1-3; TRBD1 might be the D (6 bases). V shed 4 bases and J shed 2 bases, with 15 bases lying between them. The length of the CDR3 is 16 residues. Germline V gene lookup returns CDR1 MDHEN and CDR2 SYDVKM. The CDR3 here is CASSSPGQVTGNTIYF. The CDR3 DNA sequence: TGTGCCAGCAGTTCACCGGGACAAGTCACTGGAAACACCATATATTTT.

The chain combines TRBV19 with TRBJ1-5; TRBD1 is a possible D gene (6 bases). Trimming stripped 3 bases from V and 3 bases from J, with 15 bases between. CDR3 size: 16 residues. The germline gives CDR1 LNHDA, CDR2 SQIVND (reference sequence). CDR3 sequence reads: CASSIWRHRDNQPQHF. CDR3 sequence (DNA): TGTGCCAGTAGTATTTGGCGACACAGGGACAATCAGCCCCAGCATTTT.